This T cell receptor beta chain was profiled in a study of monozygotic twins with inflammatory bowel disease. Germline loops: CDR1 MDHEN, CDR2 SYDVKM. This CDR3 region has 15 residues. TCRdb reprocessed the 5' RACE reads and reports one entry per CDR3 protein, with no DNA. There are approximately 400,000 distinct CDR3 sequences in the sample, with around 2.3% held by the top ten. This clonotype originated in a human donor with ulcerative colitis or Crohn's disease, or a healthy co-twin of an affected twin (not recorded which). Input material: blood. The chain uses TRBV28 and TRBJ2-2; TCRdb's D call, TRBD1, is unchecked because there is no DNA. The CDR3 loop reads CASSSTTGWTGELFF.